Below, 25 T cell receptor beta chains from the same sample are listed, as sequenced in a study of shared clonotypes between healthy human individuals. Using immunoSEQ multiplex PCR, the repertoire was profiled, and TCRdb retains in-frame clones only, with some absent. The data contain around 2,000,000 clones, roughly 96% of them seen just once; the ten biggest clones take up 0.13%. The sequencing input was naive CD4+ T cells sorted from blood. Subset reported: CD45RA+ positively selected. These TCRs come from a man younger than 35 in good health.

This clone appeared a single time. The chain joins TRBV7-2 to TRBJ1-3; no reliable D call. CDR1 is SGHTA and CDR2 is FQGNSA in the germline V gene. This CDR3 contains 13 residues. V lost 2 bases, J lost 8 bases, and 10 bases lay in between. CDR3 in DNA: TGTGCCAGCAGCTTATTCGGTATAGACACCATATATTTT. Residues: CASSLFGIDTIYF.

The chain couples TRBV10-3 to TRBJ2-3; a weak D match, TRBD2 (6 bases). The V end lost 0 bases, the J end lost 1 base, and 14 bases lay between the germline ends. CDR3 length: 17 residues. Germline V gene data show CDR1 as ENHRY and CDR2 as SYGVKD. The DNA of the CDR3 is TGTGCCATCAGTGAGTCGATGGTTAGCGGCCGCACAGATACGCAGTATTTT. It translates to CAISESMVSGRTDTQYF.

This clone appeared many times. Other DNA sequences from this sample encode an identical CDR3 as well. The chain uses TRBV18 and TRBJ1-4; D is possibly TRBD1 (6 bases). The CDR3 covers 16 residues. V was cut by 2 bases and J by 4 bases, with 14 bases left in between. From germline, CDR1 is KGHSH and CDR2 LQKENI. CDR3 loop: CASSPGDRSLNEKLFF. The CDR3, as DNA: TGTGCCAGCTCACCAGGAGACAGGAGCCTTAATGAAAAACTGTTTTTT.

The V and J genes are TRBV18 and TRBJ1-2; 7 nucleotides match TRBD1. The length of the CDR3 is 16 residues. Unmatched junction bases numbered 8, after V lost 2 bases and J lost 2 bases. Looked up from germline, CDR1 is KGHSH and CDR2 is LQKENI. Written as DNA, the CDR3 is TGTGCCAGCTCACCAACCCGGGACAGCGGAAACTATGGCTACACCTTC. Translation gives CASSPTRDSGNYGYTF.

V and J are TRBV9 and TRBJ2-5, with 7 nucleotides matching TRBD2. The CDR3 runs to 16 residues. The germline V gene has CDR1 SGDLS and CDR2 YYNGEE. V gave up 4 bases and J gave up 3 bases; unmatched junction bases: 12. Written as DNA, the CDR3 is TGTGCCAGCAGCAAATATGCGGGAGTAAGGGAAGAGACCCAGTACTTC. Translated, it gives CASSKYAGVREETQYF.

The V and J genes are TRBV2 and TRBJ1-2; D perhaps matches TRBD1 (5 bases). The CDR3 consists of 12 residues. Trimming took 7 bases from V and 8 from J, leaving 14 bases between them. Germline V CDR1 and CDR2: SNHLY, FYNNEI. CDR3 coding DNA: TGTGCCAGCACCGGGGACGGCCTCGGCTACACCTTC. This encodes CASTGDGLGYTF.

This rearrangement joins TRBV28 to TRBJ1-3; TRBD1 is a possible D gene (5 bases). CDR1 is MDHEN, CDR2 SYDVKM, per germline. Trimming stripped 7 bases from V and 0 bases from J, with 13 bases between. The CDR3 has 15 amino acids. The DNA for the CDR3 is TGTGCCAGCACCGGGGCAGACCACTCTGGAAACACCATATATTTT. Translated, it gives CASTGADHSGNTIYF.

The sample holds a few counts of this clone. The chain employs TRBV19 and TRBJ2-3; 13 bases are shared with TRBD2. V was pared by 9 bases and J by 9 bases, with 9 bases of the junction left unmatched. CDR3 length: 14 residues. Germline assignment: CDR1 LNHDA and CDR2 SQIVND (reference sequence). Here the CDR3 reads CASQLAGGPGTQYF. CDR3 coding DNA: TGTGCCAGCCAACTAGCGGGAGGGCCGGGGACGCAGTATTTT.

The chain uses TRBV27 and TRBJ2-7; the D gene is possibly TRBD2 (5 bases). Germline V lookup: CDR1 MNHEY, CDR2 SMNVEV (reference sequence). Trimming left V 5 bases short and J 1 base short, with 12 bases between. CDR3 length: 14 amino acids. The CDR3 nucleotides read TGTGCCAGCAGTGCGGCTAGCTGGTCCTACGAGCAGTACTTC. It specifies CASSAASWSYEQYF.

Comment on this clone: This CDR3 is also generated by other DNA sequences in the sample. The rearrangement uses TRBV10-3 and TRBJ1-4; the D is unclear. Germline CDR1 is ENHRY and CDR2 is SYGVKD. This CDR3 spans 15 amino acids. V shed 0 bases and J shed 0 bases, with 5 bases lying between them. The CDR3 sequence: CAISESGSTNEKLFF. DNA for the CDR3: TGTGCCATCAGTGAGTCTGGCTCAACTAATGAAAAACTGTTTTTT.

The chain recombines TRBV30 with TRBJ1-1; possible D gene TRBD1, 6 bases. The CDR3 is made up of 15 amino acids. The ends were cut back, 5 bases at V and 1 base at J, with 17 bases in the middle. Germline lookup yields CDR1 GTSNPN and CDR2 SVGIG (reference sequence). The CDR3 DNA reads TGTGCCTGGGGGGGGACATCGGAAAAGAACACTGAAGCTTTCTTT. It codes for CAWGGTSEKNTEAFF.

The gene calls are TRBV2 and TRBJ2-7; possibly TRBD1 or TRBD2 for D (7 bases each). The CDR3 has 14 residues. Germline V gene sequence: CDR1 SNHLY, CDR2 FYNNEI. Trimming shortened V by 4 bases and J by 4 bases, and 14 bases separated the two germline ends. The DNA for the CDR3 is TGTGCCAGCAGTGTTCAGGGGGGGCGGTACGAGCAGTACTTC. This codes for CASSVQGGRYEQYF.

The chain carries TRBV28 and TRBJ2-3, with D possibly TRBD2 on 6 matching bases. This CDR3 region has 15 residues. Between the trimmed V and J ends, which lost 5 bases and 8 bases, there was a span of 20 bases. Germline CDR1 MDHEN, CDR2 SYDVKM. Here the CDR3 DNA reads TGTGCCAGCAGTCCCCCTTCCCGCGCGCGGGGTACGCAGTATTTT. It yields the protein CASSPPSRARGTQYF.

The chain joins TRBV7-2 to TRBJ2-3; TRBD2 agrees at 8 bases. CDR1 is SGHTA and CDR2 is FQGNSA in the germline V gene. CDR3 length: 14 amino acids. The V and J ends lost 7 bases and 3 bases, in that order; junction bases with no gene match: 6. CDR3 coding DNA: TGTGCCAGCAAAAGAACGGGGGGGACAGATACGCAGTATTTT. It encodes CASKRTGGTDTQYF.

V gene TRBV5-1 combines with J gene TRBJ1-1, with D perhaps matching TRBD1 (5 bases). The CDR3 length is 15 residues. Trimming cost V 5 bases and J 8 bases, with 22 bases left between them. Per the germline V gene, CDR1 is SGHRS and CDR2 is YFSETQ. The CDR3 loop is CASRMARGDVGEAFF. The CDR3 DNA follows: TGCGCCAGCAGAATGGCCCGGGGCGACGTAGGGGAAGCTTTCTTT.

The rearrangement uses TRBV6-5 and TRBJ2-1, with a tentative D call TRBD2 (7 bases). V shed 2 bases and J shed 0 bases, with 8 bases lying between them. The CDR3 loop spans 15 amino acids. Germline-derived CDR1 and CDR2 are MNHEY and SVGAGI. The CDR3 sequence is CASSYGGASYNEQFF. The CDR3 region has the DNA TGTGCCAGCAGTTACGGGGGGGCCTCCTACAATGAGCAGTTCTTC.

The V gene is TRBV5-1, the J gene TRBJ1-2; 7 bases fit TRBD1. The CDR3 spans 17 residues. The germline V gene encodes CDR1 SGHRS and CDR2 YFSETQ. V lost 4 bases, J lost 0 bases, and 12 bases stayed unmatched. CDR3 amino acids: CASSPGDSTLTNYGYTF. The DNA of the CDR3 is TGCGCCAGCAGCCCCGGGGACAGCACCCTTACTAACTATGGCTACACCTTC.

This chain joins TRBV28 and TRBJ2-2; 8 bases fit TRBD1. Per germline, CDR1 MDHEN and CDR2 SYDVKM. The V and J ends lost 4 bases and 5 bases, in that order; junction bases with no gene match: 9. The CDR3 is 16 residues long. CDR3 sequence: CASSSQGAVLTGELFF. CDR3 in DNA: TGTGCCAGCAGTTCTCAGGGGGCGGTGCTTACCGGGGAGCTGTTTTTT.

Concerning this clone itself: One end of the junction fails to match germline, which may point to a read error. This chain connects TRBV2 to TRBJ1-5; TRBD1 is a possible D gene (5 bases). Germline V gene sequence: CDR1 SNHLY, CDR2 FYNNEI. This CDR3 contains 15 residues. The CDR3 DNA reads as TGTGCCAGCAGGGAAGGAGGGACGAGCAATCAGCCCCAGCATTTT. Translating gives CASREGGTSNQPQHF.

The chain couples TRBV29-1 to TRBJ2-3; no clear D gene. Germline V gene sequence: CDR1 SQVTM, CDR2 ANQGSEA. V was clipped by 8 bases and J by 2 bases, with 14 bases between them. The CDR3 spans 13 residues. This chain's CDR3 is CSTNTGLTDTQYF. CDR3 DNA sequence: TGCAGCACTAATACGGGCCTCACAGATACGCAGTATTTT.

This clone has a single count. Within the sample, other DNA sequences also encode this same CDR3. The rearrangement joins TRBV5-1 to TRBJ1-5; D call uncertain. The CDR3 has 14 amino acids. Germline values: CDR1 SGHRS, CDR2 YFSETQ. V lost 0 bases, J lost 2 bases, and 6 bases lay in between. CDR3 coding DNA: TGCGCCAGCAGCTTGGACAGTCGCAATCAGCCCCAGCATTTT. It is translated as CASSLDSRNQPQHF.

Remarks on this clone: The identical CDR3 is also encoded by other nucleotide sequences in the sample. The chain carries TRBV5-1 and TRBJ2-5; a possible D gene is TRBD1 (6 bases). V lost 0 bases, J lost 3 bases, and 9 bases lay in between. This CDR3 has 14 residues. The germline CDR1 and CDR2 sequences are SGHRS and YFSETQ. Here the CDR3 DNA reads TGCGCCAGCAGCTTGGGCAGGGGAGAAGAGACCCAGTACTTC. Translated: CASSLGRGEETQYF.

Here the CDR3 reads CASRGEREWNEQYF. As DNA, the CDR3 is TGCGCCTCCCGGGGGGAGCGGGAGTGGAACGAGCAGTACTTC. This chain connects TRBV5-1 to TRBJ2-7, with 8 bases fitting TRBD2. CDR3 length equals 14 residues. Trimming at V came to 10 bases and at J to 5 bases, leaving 14 bases not matched to a gene. Germline loops: CDR1 SGHRS, CDR2 YFSETQ.

The CDR3 DNA reads TGTGCCAGCAGCTTGTGGGGGGGAATGCCTGAAGCTTTCTTT. Protein product: CASSLWGGMPEAFF. The genes are TRBV5-6 and TRBJ1-1, with a tentative D call TRBD1 (5 bases). Germline CDR1 and CDR2: SGHDT and YYEEEE. The CDR3 sequence is 14 residues long. The V end lost 1 base, the J end lost 6 bases, and 13 bases lay between the germline ends.

The chain joins TRBV10-2 to TRBJ1-2; D unresolved. The CDR3 loop spans 15 amino acids. Trimming removed 6 bases at V and 2 bases at J, with 16 bases between. Germline loops: CDR1 WSHSY, CDR2 SAAADI. In nucleotides, the CDR3 is TGCGCCAGCAGGCCGACGGAGGGCAGCAACTATGGCTACACCTTC. Protein product: CASRPTEGSNYGYTF.